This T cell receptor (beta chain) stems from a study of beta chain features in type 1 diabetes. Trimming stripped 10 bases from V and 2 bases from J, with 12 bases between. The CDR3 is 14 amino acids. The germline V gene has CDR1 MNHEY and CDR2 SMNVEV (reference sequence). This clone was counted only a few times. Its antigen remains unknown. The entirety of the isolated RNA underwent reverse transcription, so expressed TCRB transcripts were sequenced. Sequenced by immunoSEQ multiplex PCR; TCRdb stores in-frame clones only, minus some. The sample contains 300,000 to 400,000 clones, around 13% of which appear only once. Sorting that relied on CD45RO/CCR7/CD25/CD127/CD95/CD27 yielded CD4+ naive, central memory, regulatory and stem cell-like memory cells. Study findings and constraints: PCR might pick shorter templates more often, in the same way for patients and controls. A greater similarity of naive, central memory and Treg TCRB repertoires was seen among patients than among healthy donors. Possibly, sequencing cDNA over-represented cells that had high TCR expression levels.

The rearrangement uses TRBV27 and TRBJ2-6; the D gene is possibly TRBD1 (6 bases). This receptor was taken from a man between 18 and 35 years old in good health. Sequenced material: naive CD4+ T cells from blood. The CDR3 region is CATSNRAGANVLTF. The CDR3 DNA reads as TGTGCCACCTCGAACAGGGCTGGGGCCAACGTCCTGACTTTC.